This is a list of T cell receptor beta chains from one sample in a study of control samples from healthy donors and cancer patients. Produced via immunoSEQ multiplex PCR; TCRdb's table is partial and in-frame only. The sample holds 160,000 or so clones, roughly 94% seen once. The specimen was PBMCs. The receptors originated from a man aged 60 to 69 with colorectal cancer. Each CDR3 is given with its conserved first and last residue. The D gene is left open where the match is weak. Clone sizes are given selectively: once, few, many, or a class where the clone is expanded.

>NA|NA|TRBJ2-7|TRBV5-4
TGTGCCAGCTCCTTCCGGGGGCGGAAAGCCTACGAGCAGTACTTC
CASSFRGRKAYEQYF
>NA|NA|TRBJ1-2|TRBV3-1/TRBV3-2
TGTGCCAGCAGCCTGGAGGGGATCTATGGCTACACCTTC
CASSLEGIYGYTF
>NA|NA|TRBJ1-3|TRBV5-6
TGTGCCAGCAGCCGGAGAATTACAGGTTCTGGAAACACCATATATTTT
CASSRRITGSGNTIYF
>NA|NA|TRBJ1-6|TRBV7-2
TGTGCCAGCAGCTTAGGAATCGGCAAGGGGCATTCACCCCTCCACTTT
CASSLGIGKGHSPLHF
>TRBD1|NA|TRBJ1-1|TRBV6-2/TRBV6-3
TGTGCCAGCAGTTACTCACGGGACAGGCTTGAAGCTTTCTTT
CASSYSRDRLEAFF
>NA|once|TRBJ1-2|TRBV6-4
TGTGCCAGCAGTGACTCCACAGGATCCTATGGCTACACCTTC
CASSDSTGSYGYTF
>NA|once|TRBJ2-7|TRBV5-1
TGCGCCAGCAGCTGGTCGAATTCCTACGAGCAGTACTTC
CASSWSNSYEQYF
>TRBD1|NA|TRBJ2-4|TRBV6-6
TGTGCCAGCAACCCGGGACAGGTAGCCAAAAACATTCAGTACTTC
CASNPGQVAKNIQYF
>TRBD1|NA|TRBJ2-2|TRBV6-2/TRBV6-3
TGTGCCAGCAGTTCCACAGGGGGCACCGGGGAGCTGTTTTTT
CASSSTGGTGELFF
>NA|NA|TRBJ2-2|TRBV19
TGTGCCAGTAGTATAAAAGGGTACACCGGGGAGCTGTTTTTT
CASSIKGYTGELFF
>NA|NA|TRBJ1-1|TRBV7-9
TGTGCCAGCAGACCCCCGGGTTCGGCTGAAGCTTTCTTT
CASRPPGSAEAFF
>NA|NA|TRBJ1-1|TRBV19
TGTGCCAGTAGCCTTGAGGAGGAGGACACTGAAGCTTTCTTT
CASSLEEEDTEAFF
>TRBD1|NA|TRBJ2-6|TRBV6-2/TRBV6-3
TGTGCCAGCAGTACCGAAACCGGGACAGGACTCTCTGGGGCCAACGTCCTGACTTTC
CASSTETGTGLSGANVLTF
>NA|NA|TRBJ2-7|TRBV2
TGTGCCACACAAGGGGAGTCCTACGAGCAGTACTTC
CATQGESYEQYF
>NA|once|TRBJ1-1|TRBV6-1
TGTGCCAGCAGTGAAGGGACGGTGAACACTGAAGCTTTCTTT
CASSEGTVNTEAFF
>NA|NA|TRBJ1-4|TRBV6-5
TGTGCCAGCAGGCCCACTGGGAGTCTTAATGAAAAACTGTTTTTT
CASRPTGSLNEKLFF
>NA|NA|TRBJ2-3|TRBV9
TGTGCCAGCAGCGTAGCTGGGGGGCGCACAGATACGCAGTATTTT
CASSVAGGRTDTQYF
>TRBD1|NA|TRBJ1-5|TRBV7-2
TGTGCCAGCAGCTTGGACAGGGCCTCCGGTCAGCCCCAGCATTTT
CASSLDRASGQPQHF
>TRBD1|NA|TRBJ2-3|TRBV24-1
TGTGCCACCGGTTCCACGGGACAGGGGGCCGATACGCAGTATTTT
CATGSTGQGADTQYF
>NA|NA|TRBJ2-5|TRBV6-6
TGTGCCAGCAGTTTTACCGCGGGTAGTCAAGAGACCCAGTACTTC
CASSFTAGSQETQYF
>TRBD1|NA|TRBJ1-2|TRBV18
TGTGCCAGCTCACCACAGGGGGCGATCCTCTATGGCTACACCTTC
CASSPQGAILYGYTF
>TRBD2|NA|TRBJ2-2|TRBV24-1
TGTGCCACCAGGCCGACTGGCGGGGGGTCATCCACCGGGGAGCTGTTTTTT
CATRPTGGGSSTGELFF
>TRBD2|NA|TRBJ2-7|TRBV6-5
TGTGCCAGCAGTAATCCGGGGACTAGCATACACGAGCAGTACTTC
CASSNPGTSIHEQYF
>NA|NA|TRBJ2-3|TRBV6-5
TGTGCCAGCAGTTATACGGGGGGCCAAATAGATACGCAGTATTTT
CASSYTGGQIDTQYF
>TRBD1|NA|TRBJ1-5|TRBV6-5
TGTGCCAGCACCTCCCGACAGGGTAATCAGCCCCAGCATTTT
CASTSRQGNQPQHF
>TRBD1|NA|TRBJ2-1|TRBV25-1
TGTGCCAGCAGTGGGGACAGGGTGAGCAATGAGCAGTTCTTC
CASSGDRVSNEQFF
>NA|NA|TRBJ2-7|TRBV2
TGTGCCAGTCGGTCCCAGCCCATCTACGAGCAGTACTTC
CASRSQPIYEQYF
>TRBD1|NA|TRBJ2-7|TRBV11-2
TGTGCCAGCAGCTTAAAAATCCCGGGACAGGGGGCTTACGAGCAGTACTTC
CASSLKIPGQGAYEQYF